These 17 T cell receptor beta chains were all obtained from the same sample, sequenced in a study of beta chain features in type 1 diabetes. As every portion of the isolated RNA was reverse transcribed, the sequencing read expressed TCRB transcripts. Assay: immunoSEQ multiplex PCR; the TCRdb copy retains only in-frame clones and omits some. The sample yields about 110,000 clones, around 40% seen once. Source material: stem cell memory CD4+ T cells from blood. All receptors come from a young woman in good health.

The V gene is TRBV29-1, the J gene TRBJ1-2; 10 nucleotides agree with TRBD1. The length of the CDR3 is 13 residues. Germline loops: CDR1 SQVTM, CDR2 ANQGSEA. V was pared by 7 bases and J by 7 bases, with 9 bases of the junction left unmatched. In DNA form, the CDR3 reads TGCAGCGCCGACAGGGGGCCGGTACGTGGCTACACCTTC. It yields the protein CSADRGPVRGYTF.

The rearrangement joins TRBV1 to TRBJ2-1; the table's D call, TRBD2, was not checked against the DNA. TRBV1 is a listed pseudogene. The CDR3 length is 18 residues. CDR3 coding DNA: TGCACCAGCAGCCAAGTGTACTACTTCGGGACTATCTACAATGAGCAGTTCTTC. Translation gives CTSSQVYYFGTIYNEQFF.

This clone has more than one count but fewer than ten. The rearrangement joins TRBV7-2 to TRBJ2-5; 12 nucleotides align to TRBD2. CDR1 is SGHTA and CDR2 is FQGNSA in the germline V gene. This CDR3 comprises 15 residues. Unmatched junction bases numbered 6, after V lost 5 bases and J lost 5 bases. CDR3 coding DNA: TGTGCCAGCAGCCCCCAACTAGCGGGAGGTGAGACCCAGTACTTC. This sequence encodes CASSPQLAGGETQYF.

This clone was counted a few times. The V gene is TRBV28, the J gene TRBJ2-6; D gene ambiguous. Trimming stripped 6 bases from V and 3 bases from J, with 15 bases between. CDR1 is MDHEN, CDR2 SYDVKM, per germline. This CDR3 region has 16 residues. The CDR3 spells CASSSPSTHGANVLTF. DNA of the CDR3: TGTGCCAGCAGCTCCCCAAGCACCCATGGGGCCAACGTCCTGACTTTC.

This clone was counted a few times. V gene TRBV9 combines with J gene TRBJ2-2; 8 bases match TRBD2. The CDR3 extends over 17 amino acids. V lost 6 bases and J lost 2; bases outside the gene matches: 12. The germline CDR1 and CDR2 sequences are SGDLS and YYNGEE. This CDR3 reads CASKGTRAFPNTGELFF. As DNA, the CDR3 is TGTGCCAGCAAGGGGACTAGAGCCTTCCCAAACACCGGGGAGCTGTTTTTT.

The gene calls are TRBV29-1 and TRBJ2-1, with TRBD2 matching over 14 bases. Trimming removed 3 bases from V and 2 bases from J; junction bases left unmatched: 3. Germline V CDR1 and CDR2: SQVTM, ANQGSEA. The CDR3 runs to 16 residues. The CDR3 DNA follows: TGCAGCGTTGAGGGGACTAGCGGGAGAGCCTACAATGAGCAGTTCTTC. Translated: CSVEGTSGRAYNEQFF.

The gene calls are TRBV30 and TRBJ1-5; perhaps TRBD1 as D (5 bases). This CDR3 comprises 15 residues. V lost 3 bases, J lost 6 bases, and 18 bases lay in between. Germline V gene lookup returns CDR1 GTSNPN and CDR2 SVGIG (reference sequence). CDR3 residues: CAWSPTGARGQPQHF. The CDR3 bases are TGTGCCTGGAGCCCCACGGGAGCAAGGGGTCAGCCCCAGCATTTT.

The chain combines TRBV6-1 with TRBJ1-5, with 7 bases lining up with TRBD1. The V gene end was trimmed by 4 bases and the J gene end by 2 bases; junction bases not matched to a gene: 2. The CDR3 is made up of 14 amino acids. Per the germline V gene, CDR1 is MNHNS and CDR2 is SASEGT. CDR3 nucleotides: TGTGCCAGCAGTGCCCAGGGGGGCAATCAGCCCCAGCATTTT. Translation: CASSAQGGNQPQHF.

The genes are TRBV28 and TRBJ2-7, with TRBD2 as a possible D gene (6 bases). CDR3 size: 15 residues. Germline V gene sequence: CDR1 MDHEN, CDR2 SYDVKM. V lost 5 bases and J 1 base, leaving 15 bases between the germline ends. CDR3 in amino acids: CASSTITGRSYEQYF. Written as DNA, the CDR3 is TGTGCCAGCAGTACAATTACCGGGAGATCCTACGAGCAGTACTTC.

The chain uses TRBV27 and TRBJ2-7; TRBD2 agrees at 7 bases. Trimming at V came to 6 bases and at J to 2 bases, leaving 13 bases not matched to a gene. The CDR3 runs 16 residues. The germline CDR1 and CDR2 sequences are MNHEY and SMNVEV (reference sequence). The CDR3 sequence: CASRPRAGSTTYEQYF. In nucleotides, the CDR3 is TGTGCCAGCAGACCGAGAGCGGGATCAACAACCTACGAGCAGTACTTC.

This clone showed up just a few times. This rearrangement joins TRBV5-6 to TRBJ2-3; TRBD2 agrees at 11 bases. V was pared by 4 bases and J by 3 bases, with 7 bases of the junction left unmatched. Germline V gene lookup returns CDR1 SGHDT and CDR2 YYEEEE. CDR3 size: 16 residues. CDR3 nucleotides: TGTGCCAGCAGCATAGCGGGACTAGCGGTTACAGATACGCAGTATTTT. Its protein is CASSIAGLAVTDTQYF.

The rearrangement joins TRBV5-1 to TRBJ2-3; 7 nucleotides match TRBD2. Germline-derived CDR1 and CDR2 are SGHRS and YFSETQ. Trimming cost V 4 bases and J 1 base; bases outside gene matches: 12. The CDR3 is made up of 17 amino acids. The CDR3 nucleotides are TGCGCCAGCAGCGAACCGTTGCGCGGGAGAGGCACAGATACGCAGTATTTT. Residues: CASSEPLRGRGTDTQYF. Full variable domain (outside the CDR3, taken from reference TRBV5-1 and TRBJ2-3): KAGVTQTPRYLIKTRGQQVTLSCSPISGHRSVSWYQQTPGQGLQFLFEYFSETQRNKGNFPGRFSGRQFSNSRSEMNVSTLELGDSALYLCASSEPLRGRGTDTQYFGPGTRLTVL.

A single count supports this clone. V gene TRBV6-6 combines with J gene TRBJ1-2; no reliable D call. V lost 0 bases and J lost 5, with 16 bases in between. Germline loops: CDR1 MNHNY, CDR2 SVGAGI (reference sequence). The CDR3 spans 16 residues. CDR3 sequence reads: CASSYSEPGYPYGYTF. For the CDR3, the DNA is TGTGCCAGCAGTTACTCCGAACCGGGGTATCCTTATGGCTACACCTTC.

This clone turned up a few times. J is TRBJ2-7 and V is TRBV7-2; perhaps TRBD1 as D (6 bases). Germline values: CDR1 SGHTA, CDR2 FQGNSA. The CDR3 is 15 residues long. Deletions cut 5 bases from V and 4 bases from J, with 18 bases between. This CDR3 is CASSPGSGTHYEQYF. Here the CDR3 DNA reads TGTGCCAGCAGCCCTGGGTCCGGGACACATTACGAGCAGTACTTC.

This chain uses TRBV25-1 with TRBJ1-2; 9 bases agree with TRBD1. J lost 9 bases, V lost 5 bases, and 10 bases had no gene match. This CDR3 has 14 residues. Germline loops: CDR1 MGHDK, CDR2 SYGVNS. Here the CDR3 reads CASSPTGGSARYTF. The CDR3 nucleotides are TGTGCCAGCAGTCCCACAGGGGGCTCGGCTCGCTACACCTTC.

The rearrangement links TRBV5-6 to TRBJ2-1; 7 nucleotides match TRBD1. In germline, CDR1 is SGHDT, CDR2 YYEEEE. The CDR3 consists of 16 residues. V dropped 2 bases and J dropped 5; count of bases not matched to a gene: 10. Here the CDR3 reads CASSFMETGLNNEQFF. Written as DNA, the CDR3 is TGTGCCAGCAGCTTCATGGAGACAGGGCTCAACAATGAGCAGTTCTTC. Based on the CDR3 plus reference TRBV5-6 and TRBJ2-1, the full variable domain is DAGVTQSPTHLIKTRGQQVTLRCSPKSGHDTVSWYQQALGQGPQFIFQYYEEEERQRGNFPDRFSGHQFPNYSSELNVNALLLGDSALYLCASSFMETGLNNEQFFGPGTRLTVL.

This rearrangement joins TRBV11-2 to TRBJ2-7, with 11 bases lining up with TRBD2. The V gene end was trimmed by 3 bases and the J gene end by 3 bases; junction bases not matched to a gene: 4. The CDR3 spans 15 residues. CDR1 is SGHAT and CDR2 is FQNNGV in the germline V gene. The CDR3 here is CASSFLAGGFYEQYF. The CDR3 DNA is TGTGCCAGCAGCTTCCTAGCGGGAGGATTCTACGAGCAGTACTTC.